A selection of T cell receptor beta chains follows, all from one sample in a study of blood T cell repertoires in COVID-19. TCRdb's copy holds only in-frame clones and misses some; the assay was immunoSEQ multiplex PCR. The sample has 130,000 or so clones; about 74% are singletons. Sequenced material: peripheral blood. The receptors were gathered from a human donor in a cohort sampled during active COVID-19. The CDR3 runs from the conserved cysteine through the conserved F or W. A D gene is named only where the DNA matches it firmly. Some rows have no size entry. The others give once, few or many, or a class for an expanded clone.

CDR3 protein: CATSRDPSGGFFETQYF; CDR3 DNA: TGTGCCACCAGCAGAGATCCTAGCGGGGGTTTTTTTGAGACCCAGTACTTC; J gene: TRBJ2-5; D gene: TRBD2; clone size: .; V gene: TRBV15
CDR3 protein: CASSYTPGIREAFF; CDR3 DNA: TGTGCCAGCAGTTACACCCCGGGGATCCGGGAAGCTTTCTTT; J gene: TRBJ1-1; D gene: .; clone size: .; V gene: TRBV6-5
CDR3 protein: CAISPQGYEQYF; CDR3 DNA: TGTGCCATCAGTCCACAGGGGTACGAGCAGTACTTC; J gene: TRBJ2-7; D gene: TRBD1; clone size: .; V gene: TRBV10-3
CDR3 protein: CASSLTGLAGLLNEQYF; CDR3 DNA: TGCGCCAGCAGCTTGACGGGACTAGCGGGATTACTCAACGAGCAGTACTTC; J gene: TRBJ2-7; D gene: TRBD2; clone size: .; V gene: TRBV5-1
CDR3 protein: CASSQESSPLMVEQYF; CDR3 DNA: TGCGCCAGCAGCCAAGAATCTAGCCCATTAATGGTGGAGCAGTACTTC; J gene: TRBJ2-7; D gene: .; clone size: .; V gene: TRBV4-1
CDR3 protein: CASSHGLGSYEQYF; CDR3 DNA: TGTGCCAGCAGCCATGGACTCGGCTCCTACGAGCAGTACTTC; J gene: TRBJ2-7; D gene: .; clone size: .; V gene: TRBV13
CDR3 protein: CASSFSVAYEAFF; CDR3 DNA: TGTGCCAGCAGCTTTTCAGTAGCCTATGAAGCTTTCTTT; J gene: TRBJ1-1; D gene: .; clone size: .; V gene: TRBV7-8
CDR3 protein: CASSLTGSEQYF; CDR3 DNA: TGTGCCAGCAGCTTAACCGGTAGCGAGCAGTACTTC; J gene: TRBJ2-7; D gene: .; clone size: .; V gene: TRBV11-1
CDR3 protein: CASTPRTSGGVSSYNEQFF; CDR3 DNA: TGTGCCAGCACCCCGAGGACTAGCGGGGGGGTTAGCTCCTACAATGAGCAGTTCTTC; J gene: TRBJ2-1; D gene: TRBD2; clone size: .; V gene: TRBV7-9
CDR3 protein: CASSQVPPNSGVNYEQYF; CDR3 DNA: TGCGCCAGCAGCCAAGTTCCCCCTAATAGCGGGGTTAACTACGAGCAGTACTTC; J gene: TRBJ2-7; D gene: TRBD2; clone size: .; V gene: TRBV4-1
CDR3 protein: CASSYRTPGLNTEAFF; CDR3 DNA: TGTGCCAGCAGCTACCGGACACCCGGGCTGAACACTGAAGCTTTCTTT; J gene: TRBJ1-1; D gene: .; clone size: .; V gene: TRBV5-6
CDR3 protein: CASTETSGTYEQYF; CDR3 DNA: TGTGCCAGCACCGAGACTAGCGGAACCTACGAGCAGTACTTC; J gene: TRBJ2-7; D gene: TRBD2; clone size: .; V gene: TRBV7-8
CDR3 protein: CATRDRGPTDTQYF; CDR3 DNA: TGTGCCACCAGGGACAGGGGGCCCACAGATACGCAGTATTTT; J gene: TRBJ2-3; D gene: TRBD1; clone size: .; V gene: TRBV24-1
CDR3 protein: CASSPTANTEAFF; CDR3 DNA: TGTGCCAGCAGCCCGACAGCAAACACTGAAGCTTTCTTT; J gene: TRBJ1-1; D gene: .; clone size: .; V gene: TRBV5-6
CDR3 protein: CASSRTGTSGSKYF; CDR3 DNA: TGTGCCAGCAGTCGAACCGGGACTAGCGGGAGTAAGTACTTC; J gene: TRBJ2-7; D gene: TRBD2; clone size: .; V gene: TRBV6-5
CDR3 protein: CASSYLGGINQPQHF; CDR3 DNA: TGTGCCAGCAGCTATTTGGGGGGAATCAATCAGCCCCAGCATTTT; J gene: TRBJ1-5; D gene: .; clone size: few; V gene: TRBV2
CDR3 protein: CAWSGQGSLSGANVLTF; CDR3 DNA: TGTGCCTGGAGTGGACAGGGATCCTTATCTGGGGCCAACGTCCTGACTTTC; J gene: TRBJ2-6; D gene: TRBD1; clone size: .; V gene: TRBV30
CDR3 protein: CASSFLGTREETQYF; CDR3 DNA: TGCGCCAGCAGCTTCTTAGGGACTCGGGAGGAGACCCAGTACTTC; J gene: TRBJ2-5; D gene: .; clone size: .; V gene: TRBV5-1
CDR3 protein: CASRPPGQGANYGYTF; CDR3 DNA: TGTGCCAGCAGGCCGCCGGGACAGGGGGCTAACTATGGCTACACCTTC; J gene: TRBJ1-2; D gene: TRBD1; clone size: .; V gene: TRBV27
CDR3 protein: CASSPGLAGEQYF; CDR3 DNA: TGTGCCAGCAGCCCCGGACTAGCGGGGGAGCAGTACTTC; J gene: TRBJ2-7; D gene: TRBD2; clone size: .; V gene: TRBV7-9
CDR3 protein: CASSDLAGGHDEQYF; CDR3 DNA: TGTGCCAGCAGCGACCTAGCGGGAGGGCACGACGAGCAGTACTTC; J gene: TRBJ2-7; D gene: TRBD2; clone size: .; V gene: TRBV13
CDR3 protein: CASSPGAREGYEQYF; CDR3 DNA: TGTGCCAGCAGCCCGGGGGCCAGGGAGGGGTACGAGCAGTACTTC; J gene: TRBJ2-7; D gene: .; clone size: .; V gene: TRBV9
CDR3 protein: CASLEDRESLNGYTF; CDR3 DNA: TGTGCCAGCCTTGAGGACAGGGAGAGTCTGAATGGCTACACCTTC; J gene: TRBJ1-2; D gene: TRBD1; clone size: .; V gene: TRBV6-5
CDR3 protein: CATSDGTSGYEQYF; CDR3 DNA: TGTGCCACCAGTGACGGGACTAGTGGGTACGAGCAGTACTTC; J gene: TRBJ2-7; D gene: TRBD2; clone size: medium-sized; V gene: TRBV24-1